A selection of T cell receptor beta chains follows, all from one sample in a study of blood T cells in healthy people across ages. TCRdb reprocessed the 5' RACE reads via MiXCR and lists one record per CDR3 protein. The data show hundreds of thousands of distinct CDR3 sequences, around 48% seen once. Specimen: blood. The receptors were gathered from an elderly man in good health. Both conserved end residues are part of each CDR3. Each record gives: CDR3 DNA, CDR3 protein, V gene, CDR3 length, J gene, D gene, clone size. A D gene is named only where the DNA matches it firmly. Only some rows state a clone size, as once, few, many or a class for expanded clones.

DNA: TGTGCCAGCAGTTTGTGGGGAGCGGGACGCCAAGAGACCCAGTACTTC
CDR3: CASSLWGAGRQETQYF
V: TRBV28
length: 16
J: TRBJ2-5
D: TRBD2
size: few

DNA: TGTGCCAGCAGTTACGCAGGGGGGGATCAGCCCCAGCATTTT
CDR3: CASSYAGGDQPQHF
V: TRBV6-5
length: 14
J: TRBJ1-5
D: TRBD1
size: .

DNA: TGCGCCAGCAGCCAGCTGGGACCAGCGGGGACCGAGCAGTACTTC
CDR3: CASSQLGPAGTEQYF
V: TRBV4-1
length: 15
J: TRBJ2-7
D: TRBD2
size: .

DNA: TGTGCCAGCAGTCAACGACAGGGGACAGGAACCAATGAGCAGTACTTC
CDR3: CASSQRQGTGTNEQYF
V: TRBV6-5
length: 16
J: TRBJ2-7
D: TRBD1
size: .

DNA: TGTGCCAGCAGTTACTCAGCATTGTTGGGGGACTACCACACCGGGGAGCTGTTTTTT
CDR3: CASSYSALLGDYHTGELFF
V: TRBV6-2/TRBV6-3
length: 19
J: TRBJ2-2
D: TRBD2
size: .

DNA: TGTGCCAGCGGCGCACAGGGGGTTCAAGAGACCCAGTACTTC
CDR3: CASGAQGVQETQYF
V: TRBV7-9
length: 14
J: TRBJ2-5
D: TRBD1
size: .

DNA: TGTGCCAGCAGCCGCGGGTGGGACCAGGACGAGCAGTACTTC
CDR3: CASSRGWDQDEQYF
V: TRBV7-2
length: 14
J: TRBJ2-7
D: .
size: .

DNA: TGTGCCAGCAGCGTATTGGGGGTTCAAGATACGCAGTATTTT
CDR3: CASSVLGVQDTQYF
V: TRBV9
length: 14
J: TRBJ2-3
D: .
size: .

DNA: .
CDR3: CASSKEAWVGLGTDTQYF
V: TRBV21-1
length: 18
J: TRBJ2-3
D: .
size: few

DNA: TGTGCCAGCACCGAACAGGGGCGGAATGAGCAGTTCTTC
CDR3: CASTEQGRNEQFF
V: TRBV28
length: 13
J: TRBJ2-1
D: TRBD1
size: few

DNA: TGCAGTGCTCACGGGAGGGAATGGGATGTGAATGAGCAGTTCTTC
CDR3: CSAHGREWDVNEQFF
V: TRBV20-1
length: 15
J: TRBJ2-1
D: TRBD2
size: .

DNA: TGCAGTGCCCCCGGACTAGCCGATGAGCAGTTCTTC
CDR3: CSAPGLADEQFF
V: TRBV20-1
length: 12
J: TRBJ2-1
D: TRBD2
size: few

DNA: TGTGCCAGCAGCTTAGAGTCCGTGAGGCGGGCAGGAAGCACAGATACGCAGTATTTT
CDR3: CASSLESVRRAGSTDTQYF
V: TRBV7-6
length: 19
J: TRBJ2-3
D: .
size: .

DNA: TGCAGCGTCGGTACCCCAGGGACTCCCGACACCGGGGAGCTGTTTTTT
CDR3: CSVGTPGTPDTGELFF
V: TRBV29-1
length: 16
J: TRBJ2-2
D: .
size: .

DNA: TGTGCCAGCGGCGGGATCCCCCGGGACACCAGCACAGATACGCAGTATTTT
CDR3: CASGGIPRDTSTDTQYF
V: TRBV2
length: 17
J: TRBJ2-3
D: .
size: .

DNA: TGTGCCACCAGTGATTCCGGGACAGGGGGCCGGGAGACCCAGTACTTC
CDR3: CATSDSGTGGRETQYF
V: TRBV24-1
length: 16
J: TRBJ2-5
D: TRBD1
size: few

DNA: TGTGCCAGCCTGAATGCATGGTACAATGAGCAGTACTTC
CDR3: CASLNAWYNEQYF
V: TRBV6-4
length: 13
J: TRBJ2-7
D: .
size: once

DNA: TGTGCCAGCAGCTTACCCCTAATAGGGGAAGTTACTGATACGCAGTATTTT
CDR3: CASSLPLIGEVTDTQYF
V: TRBV11-2
length: 17
J: TRBJ2-3
D: .
size: .

DNA: TGCAGTGCTAGAGATGGTGGGGCGGGCGAGCAGTACTTC
CDR3: CSARDGGAGEQYF
V: TRBV20-1
length: 13
J: TRBJ2-7
D: .
size: .

DNA: TGTGCCAGCAGTTTAAGACCGAACACTGAAGCTTTCTTT
CDR3: CASSLRPNTEAFF
V: TRBV12-3/TRBV12-4
length: 13
J: TRBJ1-1
D: .
size: .

DNA: TGCGCCAGCAGCCAAGAACAGCATTCCTATTCACCCCTCCACTTT
CDR3: CASSQEQHSYSPLHF
V: TRBV4-3
length: 15
J: TRBJ1-6
D: .
size: .

DNA: TGTGCCATCAGTGAGTCGGGCGGGGCGCCCTACGAGCAGTACTTC
CDR3: CAISESGGAPYEQYF
V: TRBV10-3
length: 15
J: TRBJ2-7
D: .
size: few

DNA: TGTGCCAGCAGCTTGCCTCCAGGGAGGGCCTACAATGAGCAGTTCTTC
CDR3: CASSLPPGRAYNEQFF
V: TRBV11-1
length: 16
J: TRBJ2-1
D: TRBD2
size: .

DNA: TGTGCCAGCAGCTTAAGGCCGGGGGCAAGACTAGCGGGTGCCCAAGAGACCCAGTACTTC
CDR3: CASSLRPGARLAGAQETQYF
V: TRBV7-2
length: 20
J: TRBJ2-5
D: TRBD2
size: once